This T cell receptor (beta chain) was sequenced for a study of response to subunit inactivated influenza vaccine. TCRdb reprocessed the RT-PCR reads via MiXCR and lists one record per CDR3 protein. The sample has fewer than 700,000 distinct CDR3 sequences, roughly 13% seen once. The material sequenced was PBMCs from blood, taken around seven weeks after vaccination. This clonotype originated in a man in his forties or fifties who received an inactivated influenza vaccine.

In nucleotides, the CDR3 is TGTGCCAGCAGCTTAACTAGCGGGGGGGCCGGTGATACGCAGTATTTT. The encoded protein is CASSLTSGGAGDTQYF. V and J are TRBV7-9 and TRBJ2-3; 13 bases map to TRBD2. Germline V CDR1 and CDR2: SEHNR, FQNEAQ (reference sequence). After removal of 2 bases from V and 6 bases from J, the junction contained 5 bases not matched to a gene. There are 16 residues in the CDR3.